This T cell receptor beta chain was profiled in a study of T cell responses to AZD1222 COVID-19 vaccine. Sequencing was performed with immunoSEQ multiplex PCR; in TCRdb, only in-frame clones are kept and a portion is missing. The sample has 35,000 to 50,000 clones, approximately 88% seen once. General study points: At baseline, seropositivity was found in only a handful of AZD1222 recipients.

Notes on this clone: Its antigen is as yet unknown.

V was cut by 1 base and J by 6 bases, with 15 bases left in between. From germline, CDR1 is LNHDA and CDR2 SQIVND (reference sequence). This CDR3 region has 15 residues. This sample comprised peripheral blood, obtained 28 days after the second AZD1222 dose. This chain joins TRBV19 and TRBJ1-1; no clear D. The receptor's source is an adult who received the AZD1222 COVID-19 vaccine. The CDR3 reads CASSIGSQIRAEAFF. The CDR3 nucleotides are TGTGCCAGTAGTATAGGATCCCAAATTCGGGCTGAAGCTTTCTTT.